This is a list of T cell receptor beta chains from one sample in a study of T cell responses to AZD1222 COVID-19 vaccine. Using immunoSEQ multiplex PCR, the repertoire was profiled, and TCRdb retains in-frame clones only, with some absent. Altogether some 190,000 clones are present, 92% being singletons, with the ten largest covering about 1.2%. The material sequenced was peripheral blood, taken on day 0 of AZD1222 vaccination. These receptors were taken from an adult in good health. Both conserved end residues are part of each CDR3. The D gene is left open where the match is weak. Clone size is given for some rows only: seen once, a few or many times, or a class if the clone is expanded.

D	V	J	size	DNA	CDR3
TRBD1	TRBV9	TRBJ1-1	.	TGTGCCAGCAGCCTCAGAAACGATGGACAGGGAAGGCCTGAAGCTTTCTTT	CASSLRNDGQGRPEAFF
TRBD1	TRBV6-5	TRBJ1-1	.	TGTGCCAGCAGTTATACAGGGGGCACTGAAGCTTTCTTT	CASSYTGGTEAFF
TRBD1	TRBV24-1	TRBJ2-7	.	TGTGCCACCAGTGATTCCCGACAGGGTGGGAAAAACGAGCAGTACTTC	CATSDSRQGGKNEQYF
.	TRBV6-5	TRBJ2-7	.	TGTGCCAGCACGGGGCTCTCCTACGAGCAGTACTTC	CASTGLSYEQYF
.	TRBV6-5	TRBJ2-7	.	TGTGCCAGCAACGAAGGGGGAGGCCCCTCCTACGAGCAGTACTTC	CASNEGGGPSYEQYF
.	TRBV10-3	TRBJ1-1	.	TGTGCCTCCCTTCAGGCCCCATTGAACACTGAAGCTTTCTTT	CASLQAPLNTEAFF
.	TRBV12-3/TRBV12-4	TRBJ2-1	.	TGTGCCAGCAGGGTGGCTGAATGGGGTGAGCAGTTCTTC	CASRVAEWGEQFF
TRBD1	TRBV7-8	TRBJ1-1	.	TGTGCCAGCAGCTTCTACAGGGGAAGGACTGAAGCTTTCTTT	CASSFYRGRTEAFF
.	TRBV7-9	TRBJ1-2	.	TGTGCCAGCAGCTTAGTGGACGGTCTTTACACCTTC	CASSLVDGLYTF
.	TRBV19	TRBJ1-5	.	TGTGCCAGTAGGGGGGAGGTTCAGCCCCAGCATTTT	CASRGEVQPQHF
TRBD1	TRBV7-2	TRBJ1-5	.	TGTGCCAGCAGCTCCCAACCCGGACAGGGCGGGCAGCCCCAGCATTTT	CASSSQPGQGGQPQHF
.	TRBV6-5	TRBJ2-7	.	TGTGCCAGCAGTCGGACGAGCCACTACGAGCAGTACTTC	CASSRTSHYEQYF
TRBD1	TRBV28	TRBJ1-4	.	TGTGCCAGCAGTCCGACAGGGGTCCCACATGAAAAACTGTTTTTT	CASSPTGVPHEKLFF
.	TRBV6-2/TRBV6-3	TRBJ2-7	.	TGTGCCAGCAGCGACACTTACGAGCAGTACTTC	CASSDTYEQYF
TRBD1	TRBV6-5	TRBJ1-1	once	TGTGCCAGCAGTTACCGGGACAGGGGAGCTGAAGCTTTCTTT	CASSYRDRGAEAFF
.	TRBV4-1	TRBJ2-7	.	TGCGCCAGCAGTCGAACAAAGGGGGAAATCTACGAGCAGTACTTC	CASSRTKGEIYEQYF
TRBD1	TRBV24-1	TRBJ1-2	few	TGTGCCACCAGTGACTGCGGGACAGCAAGAGTAGCTAACTATGGCTACACCTTC	CATSDCGTARVANYGYTF
.	TRBV9	TRBJ2-4	.	TGTGCCAGCACGGAGGGAAGGGGTCTGGGCGCCAAAAACATTCAGTACTTC	CASTEGRGLGAKNIQYF
.	TRBV19	TRBJ1-6	.	TGTGCCAGTTCTGAGGGAATCCGAGCCGGGATCCACTTT	CASSEGIRAGIHF
TRBD2	TRBV5-1	TRBJ2-3	once	TGCGCCAGCAGCTTGGCTAGCGGGGGTGCAGATACGCAGTATTTT	CASSLASGGADTQYF
.	TRBV7-2	TRBJ1-2	once	TGTGCCAGCAGCTTAATGAGTGACCGCAGCTATGGCTACACCTTC	CASSLMSDRSYGYTF
TRBD1	TRBV4-1	TRBJ2-7	.	TGCGCCAGCAGCCAAGGGGCACAGGGGTTCGGTGAGCAGTACTTC	CASSQGAQGFGEQYF
.	TRBV7-2	TRBJ1-3	.	TGTGCCAGCAGCTCCTACATGACGGCAGGAAACACCATATATTTT	CASSSYMTAGNTIYF
TRBD1	TRBV7-9	TRBJ2-5	.	TGTGCCAGCAGTTTACAGGGGGCTCGTGAGACCCAGTACTTC	CASSLQGARETQYF
.	TRBV4-3	TRBJ2-2	.	TGCGCCAGCAGCCAAGAAGGGCGGGGGGAGCTGTTTTTT	CASSQEGRGELFF
.	TRBV3-1/TRBV3-2	TRBJ1-4	.	TGTGCCAGCAGCCAAGGGCCCCCGCGAGAAAAACTGTTTTTT	CASSQGPPREKLFF